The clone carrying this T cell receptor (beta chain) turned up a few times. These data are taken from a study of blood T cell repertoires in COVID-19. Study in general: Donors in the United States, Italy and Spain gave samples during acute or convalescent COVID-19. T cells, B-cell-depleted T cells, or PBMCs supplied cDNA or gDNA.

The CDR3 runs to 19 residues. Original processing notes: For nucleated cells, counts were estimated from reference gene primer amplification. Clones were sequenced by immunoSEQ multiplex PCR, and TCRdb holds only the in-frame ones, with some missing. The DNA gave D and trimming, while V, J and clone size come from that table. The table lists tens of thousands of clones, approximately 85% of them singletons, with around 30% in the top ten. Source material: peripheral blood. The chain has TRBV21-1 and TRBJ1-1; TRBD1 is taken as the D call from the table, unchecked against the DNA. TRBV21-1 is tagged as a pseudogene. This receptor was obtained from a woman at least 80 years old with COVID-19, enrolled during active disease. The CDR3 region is CASSKSYRGRGAYDTEAFF. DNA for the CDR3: TGTGCCAGCAGCAAATCTTATCGAGGCAGGGGGGCCTACGACACTGAAGCTTTCTTT.